The T cell receptor (beta chain) under discussion was sequenced for a study of T cells in Graves' hyperthyroidism and ophthalmopathy. Notes on the study in general: The model forecast ophthalmopathy, anticipating it by a median 6.5 months before onset. The majority of expanded thyroid clonotypes above 0.001 also appeared in blood.

The germline CDR1 and CDR2 sequences are MDHEN and SYDVKM. The CDR3 sequence is 18 residues long. The V end lost 2 bases, the J end lost 0 bases, and 19 bases lay between the germline ends. Newly diagnosed patients aged 18 to 65 had hyperthyroidism of under 2 months' duration. Approximately 10 ml of fresh peripheral blood supplied the PBMCs. TCR beta CDR3 regions were amplified from RNA transcripts. HTBI primers were the set used in a first-round RT-PCR of the TCR CDR3. TCRdb re-analysed the multiplex PCR reads in MiXCR, keeping a single row per CDR3 protein. This table holds under 450,000 distinct CDR3 sequences, approximately 15% found once. This clonotype was counted ten times or more. Its antigen is not known.

Sequenced: blood. The TCR originated in a woman aged 18-30 years with Graves' hyperthyroidism. The chain has TRBV28 and TRBJ1-2; D is perhaps TRBD1 (6 bases). The CDR3 sequence: CASSLQGRADWANYGYTF. In DNA form, the CDR3 reads TGTGCCAGCAGTTTACAGGGGCGCGCGGATTGGGCTAACTATGGCTACACCTTC.